The rows below give T cell receptor beta chains drawn from one sample of a study of blood T cell repertoires in COVID-19. Libraries were prepared by immunoSEQ multiplex PCR; TCRdb keeps only in-frame clonotypes and omits some of them. The data hold more than 150,000 clones, with 81% observed a single time. The specimen sequenced was peripheral blood. The receptors were sampled from a woman older than 75 with COVID-19, enrolled during active disease. Both conserved end residues are part of each CDR3. D genes are given only for firm matches. Only some rows state a clone size, as once, few, many or a class for expanded clones.

d_gene	v_gene	j_gene	abundance	CDR3nt	CDR3aa
NA	TRBV5-1	TRBJ2-5	once	TGCGCCAGCAGCGGGGAACAGGTTCAAGAGACCCAGTACTTC	CASSGEQVQETQYF
TRBD2	TRBV3-1/TRBV3-2	TRBJ2-5	NA	TGTGCCAGCAGCCCAAGACTAGCGGTTAAGACCCAGTACTTC	CASSPRLAVKTQYF
TRBD1	TRBV7-2	TRBJ1-2	NA	TGTGCCAGCAGCTTCGACAGGGCCTCGTTGAAGGAGGGCTACACCTTC	CASSFDRASLKEGYTF
TRBD2	TRBV11-3	TRBJ2-3	NA	TGTGCCAGCAGCTGGGGACTAGCGGGACCCGACACAGATACGCAGTATTTT	CASSWGLAGPDTDTQYF
TRBD2	TRBV7-9	TRBJ2-3	once	TGTGCCAGCAGCTTAGGAGGACTAGCGGGAGATACGCAGTATTTT	CASSLGGLAGDTQYF
TRBD2	TRBV6-5	TRBJ2-3	NA	TGTGCCAGCAGTTACGGCGGGAGTTCGCAGTATTTT	CASSYGGSSQYF
NA	TRBV5-5	TRBJ2-7	NA	TGTGCCAGCAGCCCGAGGACAGAGAGCTACGAGCAGTACTTC	CASSPRTESYEQYF
NA	TRBV29-1	TRBJ2-7	NA	TGCAGCGTTGGATCAGGGGTCACCTACGAGCAGTACTTC	CSVGSGVTYEQYF
TRBD1	TRBV13	TRBJ2-7	few	TGTGCCAGCGCGACAGGGGACCACGAGCAGTACTTC	CASATGDHEQYF
NA	TRBV20-1	TRBJ1-1	NA	TGCAGTGCGGCTGGGAACACTGAAGCTTTCTTT	CSAAGNTEAFF
NA	TRBV2	TRBJ1-2	few	TGTGCCAGCAGCAAGATAAGAGCTAACTATGGCTACACCTTC	CASSKIRANYGYTF
TRBD2	TRBV15	TRBJ2-7	NA	TGTGCCACCAGCAGAGATATACTAGCGGGCCACGAGCAGTACTTC	CATSRDILAGHEQYF
TRBD1	TRBV10-1	TRBJ1-1	NA	TGCGCCAGCAAAGAATCAGGGGGGCTAAACACTGAAGCTTTCTTT	CASKESGGLNTEAFF
TRBD1	TRBV5-4	TRBJ1-6	NA	TGTGCCAGCAGCTTGGCGGGACAGGAGACTTCACCCCTCCACTTT	CASSLAGQETSPLHF
NA	TRBV28	TRBJ1-2	NA	TGTGCCAGCAGTTTAATGGGGGCTCGGGGCTACACCTTC	CASSLMGARGYTF
TRBD1	TRBV14	TRBJ2-7	NA	TGTGCCAGCAGCCAGGGCAGGGGGCCATACGAGCAGTACTTC	CASSQGRGPYEQYF
TRBD1	TRBV6-1	TRBJ1-2	NA	TGTGCCAGCAGTGAAGCATCAGGGGGCGCGGGCTATGGCTACACCTTC	CASSEASGGAGYGYTF
TRBD2	TRBV5-1	TRBJ2-3	NA	TGCGCCAGCAGCTTTACGGGGGGGCAGGCAGATACGCAGTATTTT	CASSFTGGQADTQYF
TRBD1	TRBV19	TRBJ2-2	NA	TGTGCCAGTAGTATTGGGACAGGGGTACCCGGGGAGCTGTTTTTT	CASSIGTGVPGELFF
TRBD1	TRBV6-5	TRBJ1-6	NA	TGTGCCAGCAGACAGGACAGGGTGGGGGATTCACCCCTCCACTTT	CASRQDRVGDSPLHF
NA	TRBV6-5	TRBJ2-2	NA	TGTGCCAGCAGTTACTACCTAGCGGGGGAGCTGTTTTTT	CASSYYLAGELFF
NA	TRBV3-1/TRBV3-2	TRBJ1-5	NA	TGTGCCAGCAGCCAAGCGGTTAATCAGCCCCAGCATTTT	CASSQAVNQPQHF
TRBD1	TRBV2	TRBJ2-5	NA	TGTGCCAGCAGTAAGGACAGGGGGCAAGAGACCCAGTACTTC	CASSKDRGQETQYF
NA	TRBV7-9	TRBJ2-5	NA	TGTGCCAGCAGCTTATCGGGAGAGACCCAGTACTTC	CASSLSGETQYF
NA	TRBV27	TRBJ1-1	NA	TGTGCCAGCAGTTCGATTCAGGGCGCTGAAGCTTTCTTT	CASSSIQGAEAFF
NA	TRBV28	TRBJ2-7	NA	TGTGCCAGCAGCCCTAGCGTTAGCGAGCAGTACTTC	CASSPSVSEQYF
TRBD1	TRBV5-1	TRBJ1-1	NA	TGCGCCAGCAGCTTGGCACAGGGGGCTGAAGCTTTCTTT	CASSLAQGAEAFF
TRBD2	TRBV6-5	TRBJ2-7	NA	TGTGCCAGCAGTTACGCGGGAGGGCCGTACGAGCAGTACTTC	CASSYAGGPYEQYF
NA	TRBV4-2	TRBJ2-2	NA	TGTGCCAGCAGCCAAGAGATGACACTTAACACCGGGGAGCTGTTTTTT	CASSQEMTLNTGELFF
TRBD2	TRBV5-1	TRBJ2-7	NA	TGCGCCAGCAGCCTGGAGGGCAGCACTAGCGTCCCCTACGAGCAGTACTTC	CASSLEGSTSVPYEQYF
NA	TRBV9	TRBJ1-2	few	TGTGCCAGCAGCGTAGACAGCTCTAACTATGGCTACACCTTC	CASSVDSSNYGYTF
NA	TRBV18	TRBJ2-3	NA	TGTGCCAGCTCACCAATAGCCACCACAGATACGCAGTATTTT	CASSPIATTDTQYF
NA	TRBV5-1	TRBJ2-3	NA	TGCGCCAGCAGTCCCACCTACAGCACAGATACGCAGTATTTT	CASSPTYSTDTQYF
NA	TRBV6-5	TRBJ2-1	NA	TGTGCCAGCAGACCGGGTGGGTCCTACAATGAGCAGTTCTTC	CASRPGGSYNEQFF
NA	TRBV12-3/TRBV12-4	TRBJ1-2	NA	TGTGCCACCCATGAGAACTATGGCTACACCTTC	CATHENYGYTF
TRBD1	TRBV14	TRBJ1-2	NA	TGTGCCAGCAGCCGGGACAGCAACTATGGCTACACCTTC	CASSRDSNYGYTF
TRBD1	TRBV2	TRBJ1-2	NA	TGTGCCAGCAGGCCGCTACGGGACAGGGGGCAGGAGAACTATGGCTACACCTTC	CASRPLRDRGQENYGYTF
TRBD2	TRBV6-5	TRBJ2-7	NA	TGTGCCACCACTAGCGGATATCCCTACGAGCAGTACTTC	CATTSGYPYEQYF
TRBD1	TRBV3-1/TRBV3-2	TRBJ1-1	NA	TGTGCCAGCAGCTACAACAGGGGGGTTATGAACACTGAAGCTTTCTTT	CASSYNRGVMNTEAFF
NA	TRBV5-5	TRBJ1-3	NA	TGTGCCAGCAGCTTGCAGGTCCTTTACGGAAACACCATATATTTT	CASSLQVLYGNTIYF
NA	TRBV10-3	TRBJ2-5	NA	TGTGCCATCAGTGAGGGAGGGGACAGAGAGACCCAGTACTTC	CAISEGGDRETQYF